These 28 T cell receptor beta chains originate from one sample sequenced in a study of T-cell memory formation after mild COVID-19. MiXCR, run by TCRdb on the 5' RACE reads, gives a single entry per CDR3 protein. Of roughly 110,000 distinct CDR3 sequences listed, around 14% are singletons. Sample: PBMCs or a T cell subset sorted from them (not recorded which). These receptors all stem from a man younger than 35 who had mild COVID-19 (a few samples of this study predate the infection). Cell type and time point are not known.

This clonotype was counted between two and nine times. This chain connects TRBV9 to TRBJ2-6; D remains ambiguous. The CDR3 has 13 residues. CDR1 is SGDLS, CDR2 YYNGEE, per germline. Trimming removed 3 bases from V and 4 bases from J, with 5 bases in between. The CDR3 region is CASSGVGANVLTF. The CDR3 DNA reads TGTGCCAGCAGCGGCGTAGGGGCCAACGTCCTGACTTTC.

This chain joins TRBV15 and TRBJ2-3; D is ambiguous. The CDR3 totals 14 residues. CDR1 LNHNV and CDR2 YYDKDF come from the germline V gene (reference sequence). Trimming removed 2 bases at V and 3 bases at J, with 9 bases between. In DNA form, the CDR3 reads TGTGCCACCAGCAGACACCGAGCGACAGATACGCAGTATTTT. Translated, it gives CATSRHRATDTQYF.

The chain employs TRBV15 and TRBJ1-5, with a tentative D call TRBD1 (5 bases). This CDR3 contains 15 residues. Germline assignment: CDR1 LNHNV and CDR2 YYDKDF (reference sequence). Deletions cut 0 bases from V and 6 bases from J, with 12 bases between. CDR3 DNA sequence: TGTGCCACCAGCAGAGATGGGGCCAGGGCTCAGCCCCAGCATTTT. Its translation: CATSRDGARAQPQHF.

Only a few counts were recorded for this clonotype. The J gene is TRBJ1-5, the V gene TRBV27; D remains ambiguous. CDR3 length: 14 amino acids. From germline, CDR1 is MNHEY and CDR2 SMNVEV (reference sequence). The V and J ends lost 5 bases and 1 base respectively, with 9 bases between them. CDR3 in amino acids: CASSPLQSNQPQHF. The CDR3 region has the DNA TGTGCCAGCAGTCCGCTACAGAGCAATCAGCCCCAGCATTTT.

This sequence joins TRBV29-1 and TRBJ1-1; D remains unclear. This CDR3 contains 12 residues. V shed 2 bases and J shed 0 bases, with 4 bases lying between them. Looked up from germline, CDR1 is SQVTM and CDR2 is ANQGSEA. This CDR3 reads CSVEFMNTEAFF. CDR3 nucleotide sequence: TGCAGCGTTGAATTTATGAACACTGAAGCTTTCTTT.

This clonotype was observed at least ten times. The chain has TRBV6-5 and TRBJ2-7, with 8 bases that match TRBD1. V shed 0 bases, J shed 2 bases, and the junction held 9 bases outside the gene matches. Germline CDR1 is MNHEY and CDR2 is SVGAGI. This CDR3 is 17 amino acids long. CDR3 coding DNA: TGTGCCAGCAGTTACTCGACGTGGGGACAGGCACCCTACGAGCAGTACTTC. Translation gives CASSYSTWGQAPYEQYF.

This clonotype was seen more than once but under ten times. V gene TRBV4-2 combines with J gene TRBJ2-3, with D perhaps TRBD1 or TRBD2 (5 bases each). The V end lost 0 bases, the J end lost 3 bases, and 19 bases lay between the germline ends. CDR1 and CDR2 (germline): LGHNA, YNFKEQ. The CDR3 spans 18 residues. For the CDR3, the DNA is TGTGCCAGCAGCCAAGAGCTAACATACGGGGCCCCAACAGATACGCAGTATTTT. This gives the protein CASSQELTYGAPTDTQYF.

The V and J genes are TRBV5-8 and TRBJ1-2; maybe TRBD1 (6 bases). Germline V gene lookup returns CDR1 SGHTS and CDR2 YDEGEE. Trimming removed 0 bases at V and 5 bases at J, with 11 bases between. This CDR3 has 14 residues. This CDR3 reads CASSLAAGAYGYTF. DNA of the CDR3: TGTGCCAGCAGCTTGGCGGCAGGGGCATATGGCTACACCTTC.

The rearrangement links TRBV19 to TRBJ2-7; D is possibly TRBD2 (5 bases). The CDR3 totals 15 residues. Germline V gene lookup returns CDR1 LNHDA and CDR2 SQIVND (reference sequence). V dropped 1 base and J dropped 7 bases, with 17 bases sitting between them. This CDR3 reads CASSIVGGGHVEQYF. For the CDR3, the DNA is TGTGCCAGTAGTATAGTCGGCGGAGGCCACGTAGAGCAGTACTTC.

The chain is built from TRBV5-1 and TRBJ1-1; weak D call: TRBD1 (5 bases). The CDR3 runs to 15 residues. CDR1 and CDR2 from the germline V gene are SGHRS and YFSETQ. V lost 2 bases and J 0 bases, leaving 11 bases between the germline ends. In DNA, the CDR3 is TGCGCCAGCAGCTTCGGGGGGGTACTGAACACTGAAGCTTTCTTT. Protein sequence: CASSFGGVLNTEAFF. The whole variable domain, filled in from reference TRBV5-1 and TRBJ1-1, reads KAGVTQTPRYLIKTRGQQVTLSCSPISGHRSVSWYQQTPGQGLQFLFEYFSETQRNKGNFPGRFSGRQFSNSRSEMNVSTLELGDSALYLCASSFGGVLNTEAFFGQGTRLTVV.

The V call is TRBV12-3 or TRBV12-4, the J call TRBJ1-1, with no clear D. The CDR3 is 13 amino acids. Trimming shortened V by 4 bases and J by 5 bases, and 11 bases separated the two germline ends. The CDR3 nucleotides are TGTGCCAGCAGTTCTTCACGGGTGACTGAAGCTTTCTTT. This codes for CASSSSRVTEAFF.

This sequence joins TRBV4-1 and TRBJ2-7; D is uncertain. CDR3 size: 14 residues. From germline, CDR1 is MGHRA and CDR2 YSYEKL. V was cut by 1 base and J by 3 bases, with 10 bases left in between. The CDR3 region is CASSQVGVNYEQYF. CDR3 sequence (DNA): TGCGCCAGCAGCCAAGTAGGAGTAAACTACGAGCAGTACTTC.

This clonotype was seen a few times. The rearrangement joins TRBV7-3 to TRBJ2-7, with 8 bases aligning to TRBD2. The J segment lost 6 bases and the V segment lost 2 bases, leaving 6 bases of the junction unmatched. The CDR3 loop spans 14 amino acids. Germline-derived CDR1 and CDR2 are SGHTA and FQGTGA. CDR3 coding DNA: TGTGCCAGCAGCTTAGGGACTAGATCCAGCGAGCAGTACTTC. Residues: CASSLGTRSSEQYF.

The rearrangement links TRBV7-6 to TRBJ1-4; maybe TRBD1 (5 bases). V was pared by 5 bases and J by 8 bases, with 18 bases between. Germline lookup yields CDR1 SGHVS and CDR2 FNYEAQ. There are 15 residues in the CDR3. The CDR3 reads CASSDNRSPAEKLFF. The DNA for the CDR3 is TGTGCCAGCAGCGACAACAGGTCACCCGCAGAAAAACTGTTTTTT.

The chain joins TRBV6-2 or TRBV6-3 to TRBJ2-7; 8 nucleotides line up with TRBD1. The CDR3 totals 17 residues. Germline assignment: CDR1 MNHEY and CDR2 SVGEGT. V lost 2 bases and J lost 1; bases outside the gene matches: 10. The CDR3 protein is CASSYQLTGVGSYEQYV. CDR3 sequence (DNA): TGTGCCAGCAGTTACCAGCTGACAGGGGTCGGGTCCTACGAGCAGTACGTC.

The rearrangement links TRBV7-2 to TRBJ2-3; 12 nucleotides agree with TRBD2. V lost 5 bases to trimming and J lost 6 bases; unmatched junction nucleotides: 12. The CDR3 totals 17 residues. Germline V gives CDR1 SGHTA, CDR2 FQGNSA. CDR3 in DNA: TGTGCCAGCAGCGCTCGGTCTTCTAGCGGGGGGGGTGATACGCAGTATTTT. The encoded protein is CASSARSSSGGGDTQYF.

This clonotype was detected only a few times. Here the CDR3 DNA reads TGTGCCAGCAGTTTTAGTGCGGAGAGCTCCTACAATGAGCAGTTCTTC. Translated: CASSFSAESSYNEQFF. The gene calls are TRBV12-3 or TRBV12-4 and TRBJ2-1; the D is unclear. This CDR3 comprises 16 residues. Trimming pared 3 bases from V and 0 bases from J, leaving 12 bases between.

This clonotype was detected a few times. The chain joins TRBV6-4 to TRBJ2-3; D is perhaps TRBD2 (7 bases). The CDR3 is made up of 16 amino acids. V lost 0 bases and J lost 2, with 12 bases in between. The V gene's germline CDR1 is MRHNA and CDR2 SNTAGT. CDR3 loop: CASSDSAGAPTDTQYF. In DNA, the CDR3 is TGTGCCAGCAGTGACTCCGCGGGGGCCCCCACAGATACGCAGTATTTT.

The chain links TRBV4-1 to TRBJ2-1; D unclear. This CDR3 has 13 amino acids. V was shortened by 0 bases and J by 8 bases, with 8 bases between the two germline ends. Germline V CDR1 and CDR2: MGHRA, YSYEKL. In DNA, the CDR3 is TGCGCCAGCAGCCAAGATCTGTGGGATGAGCAGTTCTTC. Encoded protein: CASSQDLWDEQFF.

CDR3 loop: CASSAGSGDYNSPLHF. The CDR3 DNA reads as TGTGCCAGCAGCGCCGGATCTGGGGACTATAATTCACCCCTCCACTTT. The chain links TRBV9 to TRBJ1-6; D remains ambiguous. V shed 3 bases and J shed 3 bases, with 13 bases lying between them. The length of the CDR3 is 16 residues. From germline, CDR1 is SGDLS and CDR2 YYNGEE.

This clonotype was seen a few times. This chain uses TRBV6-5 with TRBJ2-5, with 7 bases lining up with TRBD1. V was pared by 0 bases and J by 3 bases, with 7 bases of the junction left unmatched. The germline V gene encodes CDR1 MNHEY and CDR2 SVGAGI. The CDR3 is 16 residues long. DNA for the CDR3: TGTGCCAGCAGTTACTCTCCCGGGACAGCAAAAGAGACCCAGTACTTC. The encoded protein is CASSYSPGTAKETQYF.

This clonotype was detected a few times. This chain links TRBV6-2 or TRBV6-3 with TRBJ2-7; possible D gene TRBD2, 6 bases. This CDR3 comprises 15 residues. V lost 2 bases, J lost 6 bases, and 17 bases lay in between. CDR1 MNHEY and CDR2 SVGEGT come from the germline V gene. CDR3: CASSYRPFVGGEQYF. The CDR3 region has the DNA TGTGCCAGCAGTTACCGTCCGTTCGTGGGGGGCGAGCAGTACTTC.

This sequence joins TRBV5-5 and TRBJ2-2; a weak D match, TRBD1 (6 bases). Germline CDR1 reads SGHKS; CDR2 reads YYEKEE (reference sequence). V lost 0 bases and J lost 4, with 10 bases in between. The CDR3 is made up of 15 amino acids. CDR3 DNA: TGTGCCAGCAGCTTGGGACAGGCGGGCACCGGGGAGCTGTTTTTT. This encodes CASSLGQAGTGELFF.

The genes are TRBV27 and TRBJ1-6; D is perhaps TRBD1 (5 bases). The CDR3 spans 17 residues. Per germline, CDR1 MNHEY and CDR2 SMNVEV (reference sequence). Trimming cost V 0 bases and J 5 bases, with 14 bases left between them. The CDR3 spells CASSLSRGEENNSPLHF. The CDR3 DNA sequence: TGTGCCAGCAGTTTATCGAGGGGTGAGGAGAATAATTCACCCCTCCACTTT.

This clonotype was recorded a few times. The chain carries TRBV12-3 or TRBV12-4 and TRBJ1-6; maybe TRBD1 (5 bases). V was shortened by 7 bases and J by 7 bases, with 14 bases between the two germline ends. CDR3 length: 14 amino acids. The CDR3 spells CASTPRGGNSPLHF. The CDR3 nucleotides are TGTGCCAGCACCCCCCGGGGGGGGAATTCACCCCTCCACTTT.

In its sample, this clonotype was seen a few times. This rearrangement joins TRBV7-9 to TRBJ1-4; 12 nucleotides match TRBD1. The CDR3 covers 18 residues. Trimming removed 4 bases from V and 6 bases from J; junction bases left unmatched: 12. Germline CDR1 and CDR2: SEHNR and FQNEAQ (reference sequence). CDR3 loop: CASSSSPGQGAEDEKLFF. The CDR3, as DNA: TGTGCCAGCAGCTCAAGCCCGGGACAGGGGGCGGAGGATGAAAAACTGTTTTTT. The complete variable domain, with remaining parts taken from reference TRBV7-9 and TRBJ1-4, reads DTGVSQNPRHKITKRGQNVTFRCDPISEHNRLYWYRQTLGQGPEFLTYFQNEAQLEKSRLLSDRFSAERPKGSFSTLEIQRTEQGDSAMYLCASSSSPGQGAEDEKLFFGSGTQLSVL.

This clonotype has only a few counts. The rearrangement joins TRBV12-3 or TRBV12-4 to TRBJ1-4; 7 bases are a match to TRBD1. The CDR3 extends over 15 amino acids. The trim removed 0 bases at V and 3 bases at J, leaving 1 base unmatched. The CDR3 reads CASSLAGQANEKLFF. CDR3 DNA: TGTGCCAGCAGTTTAGCTGGACAGGCTAATGAAAAACTGTTTTTT.

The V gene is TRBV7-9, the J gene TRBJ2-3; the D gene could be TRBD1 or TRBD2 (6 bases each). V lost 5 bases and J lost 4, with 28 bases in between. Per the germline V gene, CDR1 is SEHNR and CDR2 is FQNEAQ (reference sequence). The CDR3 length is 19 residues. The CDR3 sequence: CASSRLDSGGFDRADTQYF. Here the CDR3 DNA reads TGTGCCAGCAGCCGTCTGGATTCCGGGGGCTTTGATAGAGCAGATACGCAGTATTTT.